This T cell receptor (beta chain) was recovered during a study of beta chain features in type 1 diabetes. Study in general: What patients shared with healthy donors was a similar profile of age, gender and cell yields.

Study-wide results and caveats: HLA effects on TCRB rearrangement stayed unresolved here. Within each of all four CD4+ subsets, Type 1 diabetes patients had TCRB CDR3s that were moderately but significantly shorter.

About this clone itself: Its antigen is as yet unknown.

V was trimmed by 1 base and J by 6 bases, leaving 12 bases between them. Germline assignment: CDR1 SGHVS and CDR2 FNYEAQ. The CDR3 loop spans 14 amino acids. The investigators reverse transcribed all of the isolated RNA, so they sequenced expressed TCRB transcripts. Repertoires were generated with immunoSEQ multiplex PCR, while TCRdb's copy carries only in-frame clones and drops some. This repertoire shows approximately 40,000 clones, 50% found once; its top ten account for roughly 0.25%. The sequencing sample was made of stem cell memory CD4+ T cells from blood. The clonotype was recovered from a woman in her 30s in good health. This chain connects TRBV7-6 to TRBJ1-2; D gene ambiguous. The CDR3 bases are TGTGCCAGCAGCTTAGTAGCGGGATCGGATGGCTACACCTTC. Protein sequence: CASSLVAGSDGYTF.